The following is a T cell receptor beta chain sequence with its context. Its antigen remains undetermined. Per-base qualities were not stored, and no clone one base away is much larger. This entry is derived from a study of OX40 agonist ivuxolimab in advanced cancers. Broadly, across the study: The costimulatory receptor OX40 (CD134) was targeted by ivuxolimab, a fully human IgG2 agonistic monoclonal antibody. Of the 52 patients in dose escalation, 19 had hepatocellular carcinoma, about 15 had melanoma, 9 had renal cell carcinoma and 9 had head and neck cancer. The purpose of peripheral TCRbeta sequencing was to test whether ivuxolimab changed TCR sequence diversity and led to clonal T-cell expansion. Prior anti-PD-1, anti-PD-L1 or anti-CTLA-4 therapy was permitted, and checkpoint inhibitors had been received by roughly two fifths of dose-escalation patients. Intravenous ivuxolimab was administered to patients every 2 weeks at six dose levels: 0.01, 0.1, 0.3, 1.5, 3 and 10 mg/kg. In the dose-escalation cohort, around four fifths of patients were male, and the mean age was around 60 years with a range of about 20 to 79. The paper covers the monotherapy dose-escalation part of the phase I ivuxolimab trial, which included N of about 50 patients. Partial responses were achieved by three dose-escalation patients, of whom one had hepatocellular carcinoma and two had cutaneous melanoma.

The CDR3 spans 16 residues, from the cysteine through the phenylalanine. Left in the record is the CDR3 DNA by itself, 48 bases read in frame from the first base. CDR1 and CDR2, per the germline V gene, are SGHVS and FNYEAQ. Trimming accounts for 0 bases at V and 1 base at J, while the number of junction bases matched to no gene is 5. Patients with a history of autoimmune disease or receiving systemic immunosuppression were excluded from the trial. Peripheral blood for TCR sequencing was drawn from every dose cohort at baseline, at cycle 4 day 1 and at cycle 7 day 1. Samples were obtained from an open-label, multicenter, first-in-human phase I dose-escalation trial of ivuxolimab. Adults with locally advanced or metastatic melanoma, renal cell, hepatocellular, or head and neck squamous cell carcinoma were enrolled in the trial. Before TCR sequencing, CD4+ T cells and CD8+ T cells from peripheral blood were sorted into separate populations.

For sequencing of the TCRbeta CDR3 region, genomic DNA was extracted from the sorted cells. TCRbeta CDR3 regions were sequenced using the immunoSEQ Assay. TCRdb limited this immuneACCESS table to in-frame rearrangements with V and J called. A share of clones is missing; checked studies link under half to unresolved V genes, and the rest is unexplained. In this sample the table shows tens of thousands of clones, around 83% of which occur a single time. Clones ranked in the top ten supply about 16% of the sample. Summary of the overall study and its limitations: In partial responders in the 0.1-3.0 mg/kg groups, normalized peripheral clonal expansion was found to be among the lowest, especially among CD8+ T cells. At doses of 0.1 to 3.0 mg/kg, clonal expansion of both CD4+ and CD8+ blood T cells was observed from baseline to week 6. Antigen specificity was not determined for the clonally expanded peripheral T cells. Low levels of normalized T-cell clonal expansion were also shown by some nonresponding patients. After ivuxolimab, CD8+ T cells had more expanded clones than CD4+ T cells on average.

The input for sequencing was CD4+ or CD8+ T cells sorted from blood, taken in a trial of the OX40 agonist ivuxolimab. This clonotype was sampled from an adult with an advanced solid tumor such as melanoma, head and neck, liver or kidney cancer. The chain is assembled from TRBV7-6 and TRBJ1-1; TRBD1 lines up with 7 middle nucleotides. The DNA sequence is as follows: TGTGCCAGCAGCTTAGCAAAAGACAGGGCGAACACTGAAGCTTTCTTT. Protein translation: CASSLAKDRANTEAFF.